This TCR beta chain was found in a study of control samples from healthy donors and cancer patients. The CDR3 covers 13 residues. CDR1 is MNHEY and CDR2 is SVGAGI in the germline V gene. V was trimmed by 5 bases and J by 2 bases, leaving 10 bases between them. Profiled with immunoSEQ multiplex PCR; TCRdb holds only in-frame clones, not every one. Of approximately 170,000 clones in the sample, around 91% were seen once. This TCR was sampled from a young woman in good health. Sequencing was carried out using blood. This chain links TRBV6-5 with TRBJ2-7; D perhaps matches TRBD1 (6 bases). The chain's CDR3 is CASSHGQPYEQYF. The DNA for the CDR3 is TGTGCCAGCAGTCACGGACAGCCCTACGAGCAGTACTTC.